This TCR beta chain is from a study of blood T cell repertoires in COVID-19 (dated by TCRdb to 2018 to 2021). With regard to the full study: The collaborator samples originated in the United States, Italy and Spain and spanned the acute and convalescent phases of COVID-19. The material from the prospective study consisted of cDNA or gDNA derived from T cells, B-cell-depleted T cells, or PBMCs. Sample metadata almost always included a de-identified subject ID, COVID-19 status, age in years and sex. Samples came from the ongoing ImmuneRACE study (first 160 participants) plus 1,254 subjects from 6 global collaborators. A freely available public database, intended as a resource for researchers studying the immune response to SARS-CoV-2, is where the repertoires were released. Subjects who had been exposed to COVID-19, were actively infected with it, or had recovered from it provided the deeply sampled blood TCRbeta repertoires that made up the dataset. HLA class I and class II types, where available, came from metadata supplied by the sample provider rather than from assay-based typing.

The CDR3 covers 12 residues, taking in both the cysteine and the phenylalanine. Solely the CDR3 DNA is kept, with 36 bases framed from the first base. From a lookup of the germline V gene, CDR1 and CDR2 are SGHTA and FQGNSA. The junction shows trimming of 1 base on V and 6 bases on J, plus 4 bases between the germline ends. The immunoSEQ Assay, a bias-controlled multiplex PCR, was used to amplify TCRbeta CDR3 regions from genomic DNA. The source study handled its data this way. The number of nucleated cells in each sample was estimated by amplification of reference gene primers within the assay. To quantify the absolute abundance of each unique TCRbeta CDR3 rearrangement, sequence reads were collapsed and filtered. For each sample, productive Simpson clonality was calculated by taking the square root of Simpson's diversity index across productive rearrangements. TCRdb carries this immuneACCESS record with in-frame sequences only. Its versions omit some clonotypes, under half of them owing to an unresolved V gene in the studies checked, with the rest unexplained. That table is the source of V, J and clone size, and D and trimming were worked out from the DNA. Counted in this sample were roughly 66,000 clones; 91% of them appeared once. Approximately 7.5% of the sample comes from the top ten.

To note about this clone: There is no known antigen for this receptor. No much larger clone exists at a distance of one base, and base qualities are not known.

Each collaborating institution followed its own protocols to collect whole blood in K2EDTA tubes. For TCRbeta analysis, collaborator samples were shipped as frozen whole blood, as isolated PBMCs, or as DNA extracted from either sample type. The paper as a whole reports these results and caveats: The quantity of clinical and demographic metadata differed by source and by participant and was supplied without curation.

The V and J segments used are TRBV7-2 and TRBJ1-5, with no confident D gene call. Sequenced material: peripheral blood. The TCR comes from a human donor in a cohort sampled during active COVID-19. The CDR3 reads as follows: CASSLDLQPQHF. The base sequence is TGTGCCAGCAGCTTAGATCTTCAGCCCCAGCATTTT.